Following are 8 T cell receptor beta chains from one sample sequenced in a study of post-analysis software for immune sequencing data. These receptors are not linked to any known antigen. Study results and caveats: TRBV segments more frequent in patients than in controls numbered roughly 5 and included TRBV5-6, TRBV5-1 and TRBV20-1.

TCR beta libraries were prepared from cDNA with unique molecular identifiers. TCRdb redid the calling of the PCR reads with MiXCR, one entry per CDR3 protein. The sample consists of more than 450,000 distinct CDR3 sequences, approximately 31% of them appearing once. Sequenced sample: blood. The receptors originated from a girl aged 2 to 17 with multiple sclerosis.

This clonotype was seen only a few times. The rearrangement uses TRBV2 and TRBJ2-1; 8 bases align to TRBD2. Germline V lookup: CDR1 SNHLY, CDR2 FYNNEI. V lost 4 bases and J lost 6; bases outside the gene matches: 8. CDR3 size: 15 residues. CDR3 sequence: CASSGASGGVNEQFF. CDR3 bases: TGTGCCAGCAGTGGTGCCAGCGGGGGAGTCAATGAGCAGTTCTTC.

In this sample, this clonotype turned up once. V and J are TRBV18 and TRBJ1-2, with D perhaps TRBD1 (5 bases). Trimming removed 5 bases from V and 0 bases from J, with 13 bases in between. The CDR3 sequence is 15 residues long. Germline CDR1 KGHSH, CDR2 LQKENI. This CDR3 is CASSTGTPANYGYTF. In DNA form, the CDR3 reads TGTGCCAGCTCAACGGGGACGCCGGCTAACTATGGCTACACCTTC.

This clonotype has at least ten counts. CDR3 bases: TGTGCCACCAGCACCGGCACGGGACAGGTCTCCTACGAGCAGTACTTC. Translation: CATSTGTGQVSYEQYF. The chain links TRBV15 to TRBJ2-7; 8 nucleotides line up with TRBD1. The CDR3 is 16 residues long. J was trimmed by 0 bases and V by 4 bases; bases with no gene match: 8. Germline V gives CDR1 LNHNV, CDR2 YYDKDF (reference sequence).

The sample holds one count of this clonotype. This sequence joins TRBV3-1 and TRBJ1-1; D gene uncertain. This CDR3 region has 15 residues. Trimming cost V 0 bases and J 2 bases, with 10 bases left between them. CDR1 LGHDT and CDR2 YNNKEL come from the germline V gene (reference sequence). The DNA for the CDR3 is TGTGCCAGCAGCCAAGATCACAGCTTCAACACTGAAGCTTTCTTT. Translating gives CASSQDHSFNTEAFF. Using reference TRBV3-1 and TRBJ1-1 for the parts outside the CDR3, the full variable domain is DTAVSQTPKYLVTQMGNDKSIKCEQNLGHDTMYWYKQDSKKFLKIMFSYNNKELIINETVPNRFSPKSPDKAHLNLHINSLELGDSAVYFCASSQDHSFNTEAFFGQGTRLTVV.

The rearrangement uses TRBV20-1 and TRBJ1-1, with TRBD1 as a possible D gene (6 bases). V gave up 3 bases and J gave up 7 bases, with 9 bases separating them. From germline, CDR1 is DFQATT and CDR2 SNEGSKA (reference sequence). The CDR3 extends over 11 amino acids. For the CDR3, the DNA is TGCAGTGCTAGGACAGGCAATGAAGCTTTCTTT. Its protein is CSARTGNEAFF.

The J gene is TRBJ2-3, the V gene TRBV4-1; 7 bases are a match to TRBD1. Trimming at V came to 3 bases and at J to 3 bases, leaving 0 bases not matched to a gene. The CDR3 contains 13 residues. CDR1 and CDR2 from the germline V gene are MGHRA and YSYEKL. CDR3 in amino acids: CASSQGQTDTQYF. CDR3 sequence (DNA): TGCGCCAGCAGCCAGGGACAGACAGATACGCAGTATTTT.

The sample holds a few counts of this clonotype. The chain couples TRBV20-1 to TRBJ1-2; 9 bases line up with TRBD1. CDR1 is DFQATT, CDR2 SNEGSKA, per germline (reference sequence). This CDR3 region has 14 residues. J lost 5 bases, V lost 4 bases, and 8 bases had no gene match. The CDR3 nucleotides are TGCAGTGCTACAATGGGTGACAGGGGGTATGGCTACACCTTC. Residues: CSATMGDRGYGYTF.

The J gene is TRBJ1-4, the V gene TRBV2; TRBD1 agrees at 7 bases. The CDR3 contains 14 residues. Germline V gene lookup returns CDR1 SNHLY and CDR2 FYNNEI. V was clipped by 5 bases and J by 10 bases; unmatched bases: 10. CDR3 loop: CASSPGTVKGKLFF. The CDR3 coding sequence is TGTGCCAGCAGTCCCGGGACAGTCAAGGGAAAACTGTTTTTT. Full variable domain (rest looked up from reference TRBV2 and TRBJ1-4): EPEVTQTPSHQVTQMGQEVILRCVPISNHLYFYWYRQILGQKVEFLVSFYNNEISEKSEIFDDQFSVERPDGSNFTLKIRSTKLEDSAMYFCASSPGTVKGKLFFGSGTQLSVL.